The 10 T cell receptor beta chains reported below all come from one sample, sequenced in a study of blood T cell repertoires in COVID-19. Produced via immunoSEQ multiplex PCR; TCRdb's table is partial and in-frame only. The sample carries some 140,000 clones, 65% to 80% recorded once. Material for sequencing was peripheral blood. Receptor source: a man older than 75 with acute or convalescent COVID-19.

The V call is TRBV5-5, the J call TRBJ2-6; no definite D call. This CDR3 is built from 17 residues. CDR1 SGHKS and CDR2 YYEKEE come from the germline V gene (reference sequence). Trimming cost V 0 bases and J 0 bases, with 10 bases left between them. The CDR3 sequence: CASSLAVGPSGANVLTF. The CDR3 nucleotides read TGTGCCAGCAGCTTGGCCGTGGGCCCCTCTGGGGCCAACGTCCTGACTTTC.

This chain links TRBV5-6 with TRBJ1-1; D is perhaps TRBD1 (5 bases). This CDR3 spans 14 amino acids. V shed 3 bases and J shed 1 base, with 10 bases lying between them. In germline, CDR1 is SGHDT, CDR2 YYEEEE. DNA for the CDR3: TGTGCCAGCAGCTGGGGACTATCGAACACTGAAGCTTTCTTT. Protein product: CASSWGLSNTEAFF.

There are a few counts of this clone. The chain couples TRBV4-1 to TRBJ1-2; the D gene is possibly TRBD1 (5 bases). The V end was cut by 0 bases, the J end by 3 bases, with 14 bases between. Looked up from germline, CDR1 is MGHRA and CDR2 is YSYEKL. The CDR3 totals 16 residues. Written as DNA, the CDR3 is TGCGCCAGCAGCCAAGATCCGGCAGGGAACCACTATGGCTACACCTTC. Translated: CASSQDPAGNHYGYTF.

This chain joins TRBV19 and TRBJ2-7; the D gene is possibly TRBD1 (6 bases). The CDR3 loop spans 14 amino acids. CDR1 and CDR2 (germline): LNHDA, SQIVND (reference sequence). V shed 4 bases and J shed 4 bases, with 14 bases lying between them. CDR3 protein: CASSTQGSGYEQYF. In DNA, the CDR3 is TGTGCCAGTAGTACCCAGGGGTCCGGGTACGAGCAGTACTTC.

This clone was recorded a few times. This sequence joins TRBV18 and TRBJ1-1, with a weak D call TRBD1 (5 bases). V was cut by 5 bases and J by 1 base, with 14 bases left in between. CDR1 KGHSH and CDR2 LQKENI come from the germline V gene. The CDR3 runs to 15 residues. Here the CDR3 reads CASSVSLTENTEAFF. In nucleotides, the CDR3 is TGTGCCAGCTCAGTTTCCCTGACAGAGAACACTGAAGCTTTCTTT.

As DNA, the CDR3 is TGTGCCACCAGTCTAGCGGGGGGGCCCACCGGGGAGCTGTTTTTT. Its translation is CATSLAGGPTGELFF. J is TRBJ2-2 and V is TRBV24-1; 12 bases align to TRBD2. Germline trimming cut 6 bases from V and 4 bases from J; bases unmatched to any gene: 2. The germline V gene has CDR1 KGHDR and CDR2 SFDVKD. The CDR3 extends over 15 amino acids.

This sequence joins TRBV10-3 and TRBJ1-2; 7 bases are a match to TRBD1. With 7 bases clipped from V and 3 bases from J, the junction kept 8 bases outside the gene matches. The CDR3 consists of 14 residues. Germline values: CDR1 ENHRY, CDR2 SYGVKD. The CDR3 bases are TGTGCCATCACCTCCGACAGGGAAGACTATGGCTACACCTTC. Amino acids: CAITSDREDYGYTF.

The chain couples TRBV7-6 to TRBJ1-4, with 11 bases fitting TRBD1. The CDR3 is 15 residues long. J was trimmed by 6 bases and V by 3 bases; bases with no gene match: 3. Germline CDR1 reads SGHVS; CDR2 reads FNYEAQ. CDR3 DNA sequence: TGTGCCAGCAGCTTTTGGGGACAGGGGGATGAAAAACTGTTTTTT. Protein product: CASSFWGQGDEKLFF.

CDR3 loop: CASGRTLNSNYGYTF. In nucleotides, the CDR3 is TGTGCCAGCGGTCGCACCCTAAATTCTAACTATGGCTACACCTTC. The chain joins TRBV27 to TRBJ1-2; D is undetermined. Trimming took off 8 bases at V and 0 bases at J, with 16 bases between the two ends. The germline CDR1 and CDR2 sequences are MNHEY and SMNVEV (reference sequence). The CDR3 has 15 amino acids.

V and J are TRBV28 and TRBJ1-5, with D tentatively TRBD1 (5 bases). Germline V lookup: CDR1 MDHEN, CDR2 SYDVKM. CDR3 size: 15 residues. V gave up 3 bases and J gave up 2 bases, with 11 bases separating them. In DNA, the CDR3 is TGTGCCAGCAGTTTCTCAGGGTTCGGCAATCAGCCCCAGCATTTT. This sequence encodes CASSFSGFGNQPQHF.